This T cell receptor beta chain derives from a study of T-cell memory formation after mild COVID-19. The CDR3 covers 17 residues. Germline V gene sequence: CDR1 SGHAT, CDR2 FQNNGV. V gave up 2 bases and J gave up 8 bases; unmatched junction bases: 9. This clonotype has a count of ten or more. TCRdb re-analysed the 5' RACE reads in MiXCR, keeping a single row per CDR3 protein. The sample carries fewer than 350,000 distinct CDR3 sequences, 8.2% recorded once. This clonotype originated in a man younger than 35 who had mild COVID-19 (a few samples of this study predate the infection). Cell type and time point are not known. Material: PBMCs or a T cell subset sorted from them (not recorded which). The gene calls are TRBV11-2 and TRBJ2-1; TRBD2 agrees at 13 bases. The CDR3, as DNA: TGTGCCAGCAGCTTAACCACCGGGACTAGCGGGGCCCATGAGCAGTTCTTC. Protein sequence: CASSLTTGTSGAHEQFF.